The 20 T cell receptor beta chains below were found in one sample sequenced in a study of blood T cell repertoires in COVID-19. TCRdb keeps only in-frame clones here, not all; method: immunoSEQ multiplex PCR. The sample carries 150,000 to 200,000 clones, 82% recorded once. The sequenced sample consisted of PBMCs or T cells enriched from blood (not recorded which). The receptors here all came from a man aged 40-50 years who had recovered from COVID-19.

This clone was seen once. J is TRBJ2-4 and V is TRBV19, with TRBD2 matching over 10 bases. The trim removed 4 bases at V and 7 bases at J, leaving 1 base unmatched. CDR3 length: 13 residues. Germline CDR1 LNHDA, CDR2 SQIVND (reference sequence). CDR3 bases: TGTGCCAGTAGTACGGGACTAGCGAACATTCAGTACTTC. Encoded protein: CASSTGLANIQYF.

The chain is built from TRBV12-3 or TRBV12-4 and TRBJ1-5, with a possible D match to TRBD1 (5 bases). The CDR3 is made up of 13 amino acids. Trimming took 6 bases from V and 5 from J, leaving 11 bases between them. CDR3 residues: CASSLSRDQPQHF. In DNA, the CDR3 is TGTGCCAGCAGCCTTTCCAGGGATCAGCCCCAGCATTTT.

The rearrangement uses TRBV7-9 and TRBJ1-1; D is possibly TRBD1 (6 bases). The CDR3 has 14 residues. V lost 5 bases to trimming and J lost 3 bases, with 13 bases between them. CDR1 is SEHNR and CDR2 is FQNEAQ in the germline V gene (reference sequence). CDR3 amino acids: CASSPRGRDTEAFF. The CDR3 DNA follows: TGTGCCAGCAGCCCCAGGGGACGGGACACTGAAGCTTTCTTT.

The chain recombines TRBV3-1 (or the pseudogene TRBV3-2) with TRBJ1-5; no definite D call. CDR3 size: 17 residues. Trimming took 4 bases from V and 3 from J, leaving 19 bases between them. From germline, CDR1 is LGHDT and CDR2 YNNKEL (reference sequence). This CDR3 reads CASSRSLESPNNQPQHF. CDR3 DNA sequence: TGTGCCAGCAGCCGAAGCCTAGAATCCCCGAACAATCAGCCCCAGCATTTT.

The rearrangement uses TRBV27 and TRBJ2-3; weak D call: TRBD2 (5 bases). The CDR3 has 14 residues. Trimming cost V 6 bases and J 4 bases, with 14 bases left between them. Germline lookup yields CDR1 MNHEY and CDR2 SMNVEV (reference sequence). The CDR3 protein is CASRREIGPDTQYF. CDR3 sequence (DNA): TGTGCCAGCAGGAGGGAAATCGGGCCAGATACGCAGTATTTT.

This clone appeared a single time. The V gene is TRBV11-2, the J gene TRBJ1-2; the D gene is possibly TRBD1 (5 bases). Germline assignment: CDR1 SGHAT and CDR2 FQNNGV. V lost 5 bases, J lost 7 bases, and 23 bases lay in between. The CDR3 is 16 amino acids. The chain's CDR3 is CASSLSGQGGVRGYTF. The CDR3 coding sequence is TGTGCCAGCAGCCTTAGCGGGCAGGGTGGGGTGCGTGGCTACACCTTC.

This chain joins TRBV12-3 or TRBV12-4 and TRBJ1-1; D gene unclear. This CDR3 contains 13 residues. The V end lost 3 bases, the J end lost 0 bases, and 5 bases lay between the germline ends. In nucleotides, the CDR3 is TGTGCCAGCAGTTTCATTGTGAACACTGAAGCTTTCTTT. It encodes CASSFIVNTEAFF.

The chain is built from TRBV18 and TRBJ1-1; no definite D call. This CDR3 is 14 amino acids long. V was clipped by 0 bases and J by 6 bases, with 11 bases between them. Germline V gene lookup returns CDR1 KGHSH and CDR2 LQKENI. CDR3: CASSPPGPRAEAFF. CDR3 DNA sequence: TGTGCCAGCTCACCACCTGGGCCGCGCGCTGAAGCTTTCTTT. The whole variable domain, filled in from reference TRBV18 and TRBJ1-1, reads NAGVMQNPRHLVRRRGQEARLRCSPMKGHSHVYWYRQLPEEGLKFMVYLQKENIIDESGMPKERFSAEFPKEGPSILRIQQVVRGDSAAYFCASSPPGPRAEAFFGQGTRLTVV.

This clone has more than one count but fewer than ten. The chain carries TRBV6-5 and TRBJ1-2; D remains unclear. CDR3 size: 15 residues. Germline V gene sequence: CDR1 MNHEY, CDR2 SVGAGI. Trimming removed 0 bases at V and 4 bases at J, with 12 bases between. CDR3 loop: CASSYSRDPAYGYTF. For the CDR3, the DNA is TGTGCCAGCAGTTACTCGAGAGATCCCGCCTATGGCTACACCTTC.

This clone was counted a few times. The J gene is TRBJ2-2, the V gene TRBV2; 8 bases agree with TRBD1. This CDR3 region has 16 residues. Trimming removed 4 bases from V and 4 bases from J; junction bases left unmatched: 8. Germline CDR1 and CDR2: SNHLY and FYNNEI. The CDR3 reads CASSVETGEFTGELFF. Written as DNA, the CDR3 is TGTGCCAGCAGTGTAGAGACAGGGGAATTCACCGGGGAGCTGTTTTTT. Based on the CDR3 plus reference TRBV2 and TRBJ2-2, the full variable domain is EPEVTQTPSHQVTQMGQEVILRCVPISNHLYFYWYRQILGQKVEFLVSFYNNEISEKSEIFDDQFSVERPDGSNFTLKIRSTKLEDSAMYFCASSVETGEFTGELFFGEGSRLTVL.

This clone was seen a few times. J is TRBJ2-3 and V is TRBV30; the match to TRBD2 covers 13 bases. CDR3 length: 15 amino acids. The trim removed 1 base at V and 3 bases at J, leaving 1 base unmatched. In germline, CDR1 is GTSNPN, CDR2 SVGIG (reference sequence). In DNA form, the CDR3 reads TGTGCCTGGAGTGAGGGACTAGCGGGAACAGATACGCAGTATTTT. This translates into CAWSEGLAGTDTQYF. Combining the CDR3 with reference TRBV30 and TRBJ2-3 gives the whole variable domain SQTIHQWPATLVQPVGSPLSLECTVEGTSNPNLYWYRQAAGRGLQLLFYSVGIGQISSEVPQNLSASRPQDRQFILSSKKLLLSDSGFYLCAWSEGLAGTDTQYFGPGTRLTVL.

The chain joins TRBV19 to TRBJ1-1; possible D gene TRBD1, 5 bases. The CDR3 sequence is 12 residues long. With 6 bases removed from V and 11 bases from J, the gap between germline ends came to 16 bases. Germline-derived CDR1 and CDR2 are LNHDA and SQIVND (reference sequence). The CDR3 nucleotides read TGTGCCAGTAGCCTTCAGGGTTGGTACGCTTTCTTT. It yields the protein CASSLQGWYAFF.

V and J are TRBV10-3 and TRBJ1-2; 8 bases fit TRBD1. With V trimmed by 3 bases and J by 2 bases, 5 bases remained unmatched. The CDR3 runs 15 residues. Germline CDR1 and CDR2: ENHRY and SYGVKD. CDR3 sequence: CAISDSGQGNYGYTF. The CDR3 bases are TGTGCCATCAGTGATTCTGGACAGGGAAACTATGGCTACACCTTC.

The V and J genes are TRBV19 and TRBJ1-2; D not certain. The V end lost 10 bases, the J end lost 0 bases, and 18 bases lay between the germline ends. CDR1 is LNHDA, CDR2 SQIVND, per germline (reference sequence). The CDR3 extends over 15 amino acids. The CDR3 reads CATSNEGLPNYGYTF. DNA for the CDR3: TGTGCCACATCGAATGAGGGATTACCTAACTATGGCTACACCTTC.

The chain joins TRBV2 to TRBJ2-1; 11 bases agree with TRBD2. CDR3 size: 16 residues. Germline V gives CDR1 SNHLY, CDR2 FYNNEI. The J segment lost 7 bases and the V segment lost 5 bases, leaving 10 bases of the junction unmatched. The CDR3 loop is CASSQSGLAVRNEQFF. The CDR3 nucleotides are TGTGCCAGCAGTCAATCGGGACTAGCGGTACGGAATGAGCAGTTCTTC.

The J gene is TRBJ2-1, the V gene TRBV7-2, with D possibly being TRBD1 (5 bases). Trimming took 4 bases from V and 4 from J, leaving 17 bases between them. This CDR3 spans 16 amino acids. The germline V gene encodes CDR1 SGHTA and CDR2 FQGNSA. The CDR3 reads CASSWTTEELYNEQFF. The CDR3 DNA follows: TGTGCCAGCAGCTGGACGACAGAAGAACTTTACAATGAGCAGTTCTTC.

This sequence joins TRBV9 and TRBJ2-7; no reliable D call. The CDR3 consists of 15 residues. V shed 4 bases and J shed 2 bases, with 16 bases lying between them. The germline V gene encodes CDR1 SGDLS and CDR2 YYNGEE. The CDR3 here is CASSPVGGNPYEQYF. CDR3 coding DNA: TGTGCCAGCAGCCCGGTCGGCGGAAACCCCTACGAGCAGTACTTC.

The chain is built from TRBV18 and TRBJ2-3; 10 bases match TRBD2. Germline-derived CDR1 and CDR2 are KGHSH and LQKENI. There are 15 residues in the CDR3. The J segment lost 4 bases and the V segment lost 3 bases, leaving 4 bases of the junction unmatched. CDR3 coding DNA: TGTGCCAGCTCACCGGGACTAGCGAGGGCAGATACGCAGTATTTT. Its protein product is CASSPGLARADTQYF.

The V gene is TRBV7-2, the J gene TRBJ2-5; the match to TRBD2 covers 8 bases. This CDR3 has 15 residues. V gave up 4 bases and J gave up 5 bases; unmatched junction bases: 9. Germline V CDR1 and CDR2: SGHTA, FQGNSA. The CDR3 sequence is CASSSVAGRSETQYF. DNA of the CDR3: TGTGCCAGCAGCTCCGTAGCGGGAAGGTCTGAGACCCAGTACTTC.

J is TRBJ2-1 and V is TRBV7-2; D perhaps matches TRBD1 (6 bases). V lost 2 bases and J lost 2, with 10 bases in between. Per germline, CDR1 SGHTA and CDR2 FQGNSA. The length of the CDR3 is 15 residues. The CDR3 sequence is CASSLMAGAYNEQFF. CDR3 sequence (DNA): TGTGCCAGCAGCTTAATGGCAGGGGCCTACAATGAGCAGTTCTTC.